This TCR beta chain was sequenced during a study of T cell repertoires in cytomegalovirus infection. The wider study: Signatures in public TCR beta sequences pointed to both CMV infection and matching HLA type. Whole-study findings and limits: HLA-C-restricted, CMV-specific TCR beta clonotypes were dominant ex vivo. Summed frequency of shared TCR beta families picked out CMV carriers who also had the relevant HLA.

This clonotype was observed a handful of times. Its antigen is unidentified. A junction end diverges from the germline sequence, so it may reflect a read error. Germline CDR1 SNHLY, CDR2 FYNNEI. The CDR3 spans 15 residues. TCRdb independently ran MiXCR on the reads; one entry per CDR3 protein. The sample lists roughly 700,000 distinct CDR3 sequences; around a third were seen once. Here the sequenced sample was cultured PBMCs, taken from culture after CMV antigen stimulation. This TCR came from a human donor in good health (CMV status not recorded). Some clones in this sample may be carry-over from other donors' samples. The V gene is TRBV2, the J gene TRBJ1-2; D possibly corresponds to TRBD1 (6 bases). CDR3 nucleotides: TGTGCCAGCAGGGAAGTTTTACAGGGCTTGGATGGCTACACCTTC. Residues: CASREVLQGLDGYTF.